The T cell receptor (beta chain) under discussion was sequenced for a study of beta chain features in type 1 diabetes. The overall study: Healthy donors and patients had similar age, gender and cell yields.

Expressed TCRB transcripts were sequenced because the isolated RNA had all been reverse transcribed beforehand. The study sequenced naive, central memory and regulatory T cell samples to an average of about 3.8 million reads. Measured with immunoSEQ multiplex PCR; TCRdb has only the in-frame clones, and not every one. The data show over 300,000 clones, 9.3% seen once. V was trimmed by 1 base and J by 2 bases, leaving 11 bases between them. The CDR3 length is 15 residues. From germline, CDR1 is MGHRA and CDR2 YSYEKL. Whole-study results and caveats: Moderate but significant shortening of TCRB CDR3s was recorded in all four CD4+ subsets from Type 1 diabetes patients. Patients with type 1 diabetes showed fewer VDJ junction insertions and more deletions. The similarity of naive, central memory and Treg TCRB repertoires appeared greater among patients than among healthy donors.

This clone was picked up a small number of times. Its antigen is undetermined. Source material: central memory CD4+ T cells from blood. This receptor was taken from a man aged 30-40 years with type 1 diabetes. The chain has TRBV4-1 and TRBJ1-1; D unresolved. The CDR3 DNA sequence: TGCGCCAGCAGCCAAGGGAGGCAGCTTAACACTGAAGCTTTCTTT. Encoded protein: CASSQGRQLNTEAFF.